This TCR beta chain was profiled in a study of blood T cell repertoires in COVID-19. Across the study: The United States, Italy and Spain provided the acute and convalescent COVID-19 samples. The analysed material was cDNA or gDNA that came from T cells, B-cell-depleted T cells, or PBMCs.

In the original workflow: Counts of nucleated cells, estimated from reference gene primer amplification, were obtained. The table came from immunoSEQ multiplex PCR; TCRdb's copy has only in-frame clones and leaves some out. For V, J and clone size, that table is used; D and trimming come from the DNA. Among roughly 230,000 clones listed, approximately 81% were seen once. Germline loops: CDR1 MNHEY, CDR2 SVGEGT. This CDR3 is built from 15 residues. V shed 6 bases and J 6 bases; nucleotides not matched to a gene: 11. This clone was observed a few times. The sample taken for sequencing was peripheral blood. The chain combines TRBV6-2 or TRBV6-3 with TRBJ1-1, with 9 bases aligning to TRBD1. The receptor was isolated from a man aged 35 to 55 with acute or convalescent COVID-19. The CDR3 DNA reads TGTGCCAGCAGCCGTCCCGGGACAGGGATGGCTGAAGCTTTCTTT. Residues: CASSRPGTGMAEAFF.